Listed here are 8 T cell receptor beta chains from one sample, sequenced in a study of blood T cell repertoires in COVID-19. The table came from immunoSEQ multiplex PCR; TCRdb's copy has only in-frame clones and leaves some out. The sample lists 490,000 or so clones, 75% to 90% occurring once. The specimen was PBMCs or T cells enriched from blood (not recorded which). The receptor source for this set is a woman aged 55-70 years who had recovered from COVID-19.

This chain links TRBV10-3 with TRBJ1-1; D may be TRBD1 (6 bases). The CDR3 consists of 13 residues. V lost 8 bases to trimming and J lost 0 bases, with 10 bases between them. CDR1 is ENHRY and CDR2 is SYGVKD in the germline V gene. CDR3 in DNA: TGTGCCATCCGGGACACCTTGAACACTGAAGCTTTCTTT. Its translation: CAIRDTLNTEAFF.

Remarks on this clone: At one boundary the junction diverges from the germline segment, which might be a read error. The chain couples TRBV15 to TRBJ2-1; 7 nucleotides align to TRBD1. The CDR3 sequence is 13 residues long. Germline CDR1 reads LNHNV; CDR2 reads YYDKDF (reference sequence). The CDR3 sequence: CAISRATGNEQFF. The CDR3 region has the DNA TGTGCCATCAGCAGGGCGACAGGGAATGAGCAGTTCTTC.

As concerns this clone: Mismatch with germline at one junction end may stem from a read error. This chain links TRBV6-2 or TRBV6-3 with TRBJ2-4; 10 bases are a match to TRBD2. CDR3 length equals 15 residues. Looked up from germline, CDR1 is MNHEY and CDR2 is SVGEGT. The CDR3 sequence is CASSRASGGKDIQYF. The DNA for the CDR3 is TGTGCCAGCAGTAGAGCTAGCGGGGGCAAAGACATTCAGTACTTC.

The chain uses TRBV2 and TRBJ2-7; D perhaps matches TRBD1 (6 bases). CDR3 length: 14 amino acids. Germline-derived CDR1 and CDR2 are SNHLY and FYNNEI. Trimming took off 6 bases at V and 10 bases at J, with 22 bases between the two ends. CDR3 residues: CASSFTAGVADQYV. The CDR3 region has the DNA TGTGCCAGCAGCTTTACTGCAGGGGTCGCCGACCAGTACGTC.

This clone was seen just once. The rearrangement joins TRBV29-1 to TRBJ1-1; 12 bases agree with TRBD1. This CDR3 is 16 amino acids long. The germline V gene has CDR1 SQVTM and CDR2 ANQGSEA. J was trimmed by 6 bases and V by 5 bases; bases with no gene match: 13. The CDR3 spells CSVSPGTGGANSEAFF. CDR3 sequence (DNA): TGCAGCGTTAGTCCCGGGACAGGGGGCGCCAACTCTGAAGCTTTCTTT. The whole variable domain, filled in from reference TRBV29-1 and TRBJ1-1, reads SAVISQKPSRDICQRGTSLTIQCQVDSQVTMMFWYRQQPGQSLTLIATANQGSEATYESGFVIDKFPISRPNLTFSTLTVSNMSPEDSSIYLCSVSPGTGGANSEAFFGQGTRLTVV.

The chain links TRBV4-1 to TRBJ1-2; possible D gene TRBD1, 6 bases. CDR1 is MGHRA, CDR2 YSYEKL, per germline. Trimming cost V 3 bases and J 3 bases, with 14 bases left between them. CDR3 length: 15 amino acids. CDR3 in DNA: TGCGCCAGCAGCCATCACACAGGGTGGGACTATGGCTACACCTTC. Its protein product is CASSHHTGWDYGYTF.

This sequence joins TRBV18 and TRBJ1-1, with D possibly being TRBD1 (6 bases). The length of the CDR3 is 12 residues. Germline values: CDR1 KGHSH, CDR2 LQKENI. The V end lost 2 bases, the J end lost 9 bases, and 10 bases lay between the germline ends. The CDR3 sequence is CASSPGQGKAFF. CDR3 nucleotide sequence: TGTGCCAGCTCACCAGGTCAGGGGAAAGCTTTCTTT.

This rearrangement joins TRBV29-1 to TRBJ1-1; TRBD1 agrees at 7 bases. Germline CDR1 reads SQVTM; CDR2 reads ANQGSEA. The CDR3 runs to 14 residues. V lost 7 bases and J lost 6; bases outside the gene matches: 14. The CDR3 DNA follows: TGCAGCGCCGTGACAGGGCTCGGGACAGCTGAAGCTTTCTTT. It yields the protein CSAVTGLGTAEAFF.